Shown below are 5 T cell receptor beta chains from a single sample sequenced in a study of blood T cell repertoires in COVID-19. Assay: immunoSEQ multiplex PCR; the TCRdb copy retains only in-frame clones and omits some. The table lists around 60,000 clones, roughly 90% of them singletons. The sample consisted of peripheral blood. Receptors were obtained from a woman of 80 years or more with active COVID-19.

V is TRBV27 and J is TRBJ2-5, with D unresolved. The CDR3 runs 13 residues. Germline loops: CDR1 MNHEY, CDR2 SMNVEV (reference sequence). V dropped 3 bases and J dropped 1 base, with 6 bases sitting between them. The CDR3 DNA is TGTGCCAGCAGTTTTCGGAGCCAAGAGACCCAGTACTTC. Encoded protein: CASSFRSQETQYF.

DNA of the CDR3: TGTGCCACCTCACGGACTAGCGGGTCCGGGGAGCTGTTTTTT. This codes for CATSRTSGSGELFF. The chain couples TRBV24-1 to TRBJ2-2; 11 bases align to TRBD2. The V and J ends lost 9 bases and 6 bases, in that order; junction bases with no gene match: 5. Germline V gene sequence: CDR1 KGHDR, CDR2 SFDVKD. This CDR3 contains 14 residues.

The chain employs TRBV2 and TRBJ2-5; 9 bases are a match to TRBD2. This CDR3 spans 17 amino acids. Trimming cost V 5 bases and J 3 bases; bases outside gene matches: 13. The germline V gene encodes CDR1 SNHLY and CDR2 FYNNEI. This CDR3 is CASSSLWGSGGKETQYF. Here the CDR3 DNA reads TGTGCCAGCAGTTCTTTGTGGGGTAGCGGGGGAAAAGAGACCCAGTACTTC. The full variable domain, rest sourced from reference TRBV2 and TRBJ2-5, is EPEVTQTPSHQVTQMGQEVILRCVPISNHLYFYWYRQILGQKVEFLVSFYNNEISEKSEIFDDQFSVERPDGSNFTLKIRSTKLEDSAMYFCASSSLWGSGGKETQYFGPGTRLLVL.

This rearrangement joins TRBV5-1 to TRBJ1-2; the D gene is possibly TRBD1 (5 bases). V lost 4 bases to trimming and J lost 4 bases, with 11 bases between them. The CDR3 is made up of 13 amino acids. Germline CDR1 reads SGHRS; CDR2 reads YFSETQ. The CDR3 region has the DNA TGCGCCAGCAGCCAAGGGACTGGCTATGGCTACACCTTC. Translation: CASSQGTGYGYTF. Using reference TRBV5-1 and TRBJ1-2 for the parts outside the CDR3, the full variable domain is KAGVTQTPRYLIKTRGQQVTLSCSPISGHRSVSWYQQTPGQGLQFLFEYFSETQRNKGNFPGRFSGRQFSNSRSEMNVSTLELGDSALYLCASSQGTGYGYTFGSGTRLTVV.

V gene TRBV15 combines with J gene TRBJ1-2; no clear D. CDR3 length: 14 residues. V was trimmed by 1 base and J by 10 bases, leaving 16 bases between them. Germline CDR1 LNHNV, CDR2 YYDKDF (reference sequence). The CDR3 DNA sequence: TGTGCCACCAGCAGAGTTGGTCGGAGGGCCTACTACACCTTC. Its protein product is CATSRVGRRAYYTF. The variable domain in full, completed from reference TRBV15 and TRBJ1-2, reads DAMVIQNPRYQVTQFGKPVTLSCSQTLNHNVMYWYQQKSSQAPKLLFHYYDKDFNNEADTPDNFQSRRPNTSFCFLDIRSPGLGDTAMYLCATSRVGRRAYYTFGSGTRLTVV.